This T cell receptor beta chain was found in a study of blood T cell repertoires in COVID-19. Background on the study: Acute and convalescent COVID-19 samples came from the United States, Italy and Spain. In each case, the material was cDNA or gDNA derived from T cells, B-cell-depleted T cells, or PBMCs.

Patients in Seattle were enrolled during active infection, then followed longitudinally. Assay: immunoSEQ multiplex PCR; the TCRdb copy retains only in-frame clones and omits some. This table has some 150,000 clones, 70% to 90% appearing once. The TCR was taken from a woman in her sixties or seventies with COVID-19, enrolled during active disease. Material for sequencing was peripheral blood.

CDR3 amino acids: CASQLQDFYNEQFF. The CDR3 region has the DNA TGTGCCAGTCAACTCCAAGACTTCTACAATGAGCAGTTCTTC. The genes are TRBV11-2 and TRBJ2-1; D gene unclear. Germline V gene lookup returns CDR1 SGHAT and CDR2 FQNNGV. V was shortened by 9 bases and J by 3 bases, with 15 bases between the two germline ends. CDR3 length: 14 amino acids.